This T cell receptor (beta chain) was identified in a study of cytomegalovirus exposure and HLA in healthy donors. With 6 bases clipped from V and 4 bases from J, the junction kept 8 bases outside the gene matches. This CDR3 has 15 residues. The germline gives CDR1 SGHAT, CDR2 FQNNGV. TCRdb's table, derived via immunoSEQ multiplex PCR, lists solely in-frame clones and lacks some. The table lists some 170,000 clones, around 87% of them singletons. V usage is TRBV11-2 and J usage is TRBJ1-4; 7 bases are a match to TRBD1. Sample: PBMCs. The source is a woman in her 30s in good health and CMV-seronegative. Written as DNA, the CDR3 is TGTGCCAGCAGACCCAGACAGGGCGATAATGAAAAACTGTTTTTT. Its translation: CASRPRQGDNEKLFF.